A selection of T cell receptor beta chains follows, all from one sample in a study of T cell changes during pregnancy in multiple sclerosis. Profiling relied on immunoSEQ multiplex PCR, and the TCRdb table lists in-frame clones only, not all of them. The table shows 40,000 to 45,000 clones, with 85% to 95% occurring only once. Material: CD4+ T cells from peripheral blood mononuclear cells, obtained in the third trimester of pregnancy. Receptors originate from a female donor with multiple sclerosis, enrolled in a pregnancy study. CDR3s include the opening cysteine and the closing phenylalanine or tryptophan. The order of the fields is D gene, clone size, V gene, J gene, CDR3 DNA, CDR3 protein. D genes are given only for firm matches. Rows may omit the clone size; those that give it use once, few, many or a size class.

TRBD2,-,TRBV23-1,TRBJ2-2,TGCGCCAGCAGTCACCGCAGCGGGAGGGGCAGCACCGGGGAGCTGTTTTTT,CASSHRSGRGSTGELFF
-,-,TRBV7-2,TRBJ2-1,TGTGCCAGCAGCTTAGCAGGGAGAGCGCAGTTCTTC,CASSLAGRAQFF
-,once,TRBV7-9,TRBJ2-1,TGTGCCAGCAACACATTAGGGGCAGGGGGGTTGTACAATGAGCAGTTCTTC,CASNTLGAGGLYNEQFF
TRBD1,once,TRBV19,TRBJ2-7,TGTGCCAGTAGCGACCGGGACAGGGGGTCCTACGAGCAGTACTTC,CASSDRDRGSYEQYF
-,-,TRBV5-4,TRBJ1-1,TGTGCCAGCAGCTTTGACAGCTTGAACACTGAAGCTTTCTTT,CASSFDSLNTEAFF
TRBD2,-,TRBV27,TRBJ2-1,TGTGCCAGCAGCCCCACTAGCGGGGCTAACAATGAGCAGTTCTTC,CASSPTSGANNEQFF
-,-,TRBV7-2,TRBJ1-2,TGTGCCAGCAGCTTAAAGGGGGCTAACTATGGCTACACCTTC,CASSLKGANYGYTF
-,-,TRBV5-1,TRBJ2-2,TGCGCCAGCAGCCCCGGACAATACACCGGGGAGCTGTTTTTT,CASSPGQYTGELFF
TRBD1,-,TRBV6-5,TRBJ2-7,TGTGCCAGCAGCCGACAGGGGGGCTACTACGAGCAGTACTTC,CASSRQGGYYEQYF
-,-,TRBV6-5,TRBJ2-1,TGTGCCAGCAGGGACGGGGGAAGCTCCTACAATGAGCAGTTCTTC,CASRDGGSSYNEQFF
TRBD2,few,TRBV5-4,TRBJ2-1,TGTGCCAGCAGCCCCGAACTAGCGGGCCAAGACAATGAGCAGTTCTTC,CASSPELAGQDNEQFF
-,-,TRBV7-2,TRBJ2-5,TGTGCCAGCAGCCTAAAAGAGACCCAGTACTTC,CASSLKETQYF
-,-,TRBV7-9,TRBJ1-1,TGTGCCAGCAGCTTTCGTCACACTGAAGCTTTCTTT,CASSFRHTEAFF
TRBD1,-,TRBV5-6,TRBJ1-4,TGTGCCAGCAGCTCCCGGGACAGGGGGGTATCTAATGAAAAACTGTTTTTT,CASSSRDRGVSNEKLFF
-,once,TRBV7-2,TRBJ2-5,TGTGCCAGCAGCTTTAGGGGTACAGCGCCAGAGACCCAGTACTTC,CASSFRGTAPETQYF
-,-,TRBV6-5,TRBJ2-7,TGTGCCAGCAGTTACTCGACTCAGGGAAACTACGAGCAGTACTTC,CASSYSTQGNYEQYF
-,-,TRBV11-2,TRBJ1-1,TGTGCCAGCAGCTTAGAACGGGTCACTGAAGCTTTCTTT,CASSLERVTEAFF
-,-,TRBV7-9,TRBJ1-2,-,CASSSTSVGYTF
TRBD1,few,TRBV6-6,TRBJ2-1,TGTGCCAGCAGTCCAGGGGGTCGAGGATTCTTC,CASSPGGRGFF
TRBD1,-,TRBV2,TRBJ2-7,TGTGCCAGCAGGCCTTTTGGACAGGCCTACGAGCAGTACTTC,CASRPFGQAYEQYF
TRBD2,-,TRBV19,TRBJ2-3,TGTGCCAGTAAGCTAGCGGGGGCAGATACGCAGTATTTT,CASKLAGADTQYF
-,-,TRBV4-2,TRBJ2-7,TGTGCCAGCAGCCAAGGTTTTACAGGTGGCTCCTACGAGCAGTACTTC,CASSQGFTGGSYEQYF
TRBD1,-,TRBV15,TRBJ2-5,TGTGCCACCAGCAGAGACAGGGGGCTGGAGACCCAGTACTTC,CATSRDRGLETQYF
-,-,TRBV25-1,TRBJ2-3,TGTGCCAGCAGTCAGGGAACAGATACGCAGTATTTT,CASSQGTDTQYF
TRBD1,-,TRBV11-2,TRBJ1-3,TGTGCCAGCAGCTCGAAGACCGGGACAGAAGATTCCTCTGGAAACACCATATATTTT,CASSSKTGTEDSSGNTIYF
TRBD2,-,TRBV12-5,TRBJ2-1,TGTGCTAGTGGTTTGGTACTGGGACTAGCGGGAAGGGAGCAGTTCTTC,CASGLVLGLAGREQFF